The clone carrying this T cell receptor beta chain was seen repeatedly, ten times or more. Its matching antigen is unknown. The data originate from a study of early T cells in non-severe SARS-CoV-2 infection. Study-level information: Chains were unpaired, as sequencing was done on bulk RNA from unsorted whole blood. Points from the study as a whole: The matching step, a VDJdb search, favored anti-spike CD8 responses and missed private and CD4 specificities.

Individual cDNA molecules carried attached unique molecular identifiers. MiXCR was run by TCRdb on the 5' RACE reads, yielding one entry per CDR3 protein. The sample consists of tens of thousands of distinct CDR3 sequences, around 15% of them appearing once. This clonotype was obtained from an adult who was a healthcare worker with PCR-confirmed SARS-CoV-2 infection or an uninfected control (not recorded which). This specimen was whole blood, taken at baseline.

DNA of the CDR3: TGTGCCAGCAGCTGGGGCATTGGGGAAAAACTGTTTTTT. As protein: CASSWGIGEKLFF. The chain is built from TRBV7-2 and TRBJ1-4, with D possibly being TRBD1 (5 bases). The germline V gene has CDR1 SGHTA and CDR2 FQGNSA. The CDR3 spans 13 residues. The V end was cut by 4 bases, the J end by 8 bases, with 11 bases between.